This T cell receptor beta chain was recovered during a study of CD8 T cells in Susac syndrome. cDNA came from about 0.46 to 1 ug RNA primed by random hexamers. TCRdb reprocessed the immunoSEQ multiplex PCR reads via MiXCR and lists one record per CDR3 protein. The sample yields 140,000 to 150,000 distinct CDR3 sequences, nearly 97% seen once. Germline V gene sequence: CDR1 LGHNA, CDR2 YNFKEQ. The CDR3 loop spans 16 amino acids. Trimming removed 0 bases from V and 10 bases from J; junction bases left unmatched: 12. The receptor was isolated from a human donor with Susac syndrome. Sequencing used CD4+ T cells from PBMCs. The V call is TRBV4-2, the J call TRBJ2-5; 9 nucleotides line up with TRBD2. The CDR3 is CASSQDGTSQLQNQYF. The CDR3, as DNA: TGTGCCAGCAGCCAAGATGGGACTAGCCAATTACAGAACCAGTACTTC.